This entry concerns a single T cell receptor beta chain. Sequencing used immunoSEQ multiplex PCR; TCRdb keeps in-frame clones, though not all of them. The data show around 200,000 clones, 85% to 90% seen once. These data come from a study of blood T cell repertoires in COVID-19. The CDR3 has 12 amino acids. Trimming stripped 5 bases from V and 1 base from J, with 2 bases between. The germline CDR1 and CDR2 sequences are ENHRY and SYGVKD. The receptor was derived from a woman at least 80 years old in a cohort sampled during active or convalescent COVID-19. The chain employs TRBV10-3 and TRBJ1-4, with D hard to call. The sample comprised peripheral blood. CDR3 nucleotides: TGTGCCATCAGTCAAACTAATGAAAAACTGTTTTTT. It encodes CAISQTNEKLFF.